The clone carrying this T cell receptor (beta chain) occurred many times. Enrolled during active infection, Seattle patients were then followed longitudinally. The entry originates in a study of blood T cell repertoires in COVID-19. Background on the study: Donors in the United States, Italy and Spain gave samples during acute or convalescent COVID-19. PBMCs, B-cell-depleted T cells, or T cells were the source of the cDNA or gDNA that made up the material.

Original methodology: Estimates of nucleated cell counts were drawn from the amplification of reference gene primers. Repertoires were generated with immunoSEQ multiplex PCR, while TCRdb's copy carries only in-frame clones and drops some. V and J calls plus clone size are reproduced from that table; the DNA served to infer D and trimming. The table records just over 150,000 clones, 82% of them present only once. Between the trimmed V and J ends, which lost 0 bases and 1 base, there was a span of 6 bases. The CDR3 has 15 amino acids. Per the germline V gene, CDR1 is SGHTA and CDR2 is FQGTGA. The chain carries TRBV7-3 and TRBJ2-2, with a tentative D call TRBD2 (5 bases). The sequencing input was peripheral blood. The TCR was taken from a woman aged 40 to 50 with COVID-19, enrolled during active disease. The CDR3 spells CASSLTSENTGELFF. The CDR3 DNA sequence: TGTGCCAGCAGCTTAACTAGCGAGAACACCGGGGAGCTGTTTTTT.